This TCR beta chain stems from a study of blood T cells in healthy people across ages. V lost 5 bases to trimming and J lost 14 bases, with 16 bases between them. CDR3 size: 13 residues. Germline CDR1 and CDR2: MNHEY and SVGEGT. Together with a sample-barcoded 5' primer, a J-beta primer mix was included in a second PCR lasting about 6 to 11 cycles. TCRdb itself ran the 5' RACE reads through MiXCR, one entry per CDR3 protein. The sample lists roughly 860,000 distinct CDR3 sequences, less than 80% occurring once. This clonotype was observed once. Specimen: blood. This clonotype was obtained from a man younger than 45 in good health. V and J are TRBV6-2 or TRBV6-3 and TRBJ1-6; D gene unclear. The CDR3 DNA follows: TGTGCCAGCAGTGGACGGTTAAGGAGGGCCCTCCACTTT. It codes for CASSGRLRRALHF.